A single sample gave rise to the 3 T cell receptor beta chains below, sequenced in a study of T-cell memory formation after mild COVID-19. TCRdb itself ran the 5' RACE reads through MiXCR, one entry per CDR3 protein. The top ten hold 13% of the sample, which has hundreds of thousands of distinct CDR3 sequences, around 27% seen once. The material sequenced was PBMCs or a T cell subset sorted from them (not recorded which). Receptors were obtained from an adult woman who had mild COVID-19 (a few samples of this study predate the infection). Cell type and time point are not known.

CDR3 coding DNA: TGTGCCAGCAAGGGCAGTGGCACAGATACGCAGTATTTT. It specifies CASKGSGTDTQYF. The genes are TRBV6-5 and TRBJ2-3; no reliable D call. The germline gives CDR1 MNHEY, CDR2 SVGAGI. Between the trimmed V and J ends, which lost 7 bases and 1 base, there was a span of 9 bases. This CDR3 spans 13 amino acids.

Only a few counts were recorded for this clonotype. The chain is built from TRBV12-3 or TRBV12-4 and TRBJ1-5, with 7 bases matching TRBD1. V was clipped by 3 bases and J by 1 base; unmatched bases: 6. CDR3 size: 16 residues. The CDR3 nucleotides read TGTGCCAGCAGTTTCGGGGGACAGCTGAGCAATCAGCCCCAGCATTTT. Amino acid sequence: CASSFGGQLSNQPQHF.

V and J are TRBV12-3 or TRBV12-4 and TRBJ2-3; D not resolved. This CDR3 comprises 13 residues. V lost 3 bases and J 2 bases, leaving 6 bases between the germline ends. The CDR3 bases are TGTGCCAGCAGTTTCGACACCACAGATACGCAGTATTTT. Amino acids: CASSFDTTDTQYF.